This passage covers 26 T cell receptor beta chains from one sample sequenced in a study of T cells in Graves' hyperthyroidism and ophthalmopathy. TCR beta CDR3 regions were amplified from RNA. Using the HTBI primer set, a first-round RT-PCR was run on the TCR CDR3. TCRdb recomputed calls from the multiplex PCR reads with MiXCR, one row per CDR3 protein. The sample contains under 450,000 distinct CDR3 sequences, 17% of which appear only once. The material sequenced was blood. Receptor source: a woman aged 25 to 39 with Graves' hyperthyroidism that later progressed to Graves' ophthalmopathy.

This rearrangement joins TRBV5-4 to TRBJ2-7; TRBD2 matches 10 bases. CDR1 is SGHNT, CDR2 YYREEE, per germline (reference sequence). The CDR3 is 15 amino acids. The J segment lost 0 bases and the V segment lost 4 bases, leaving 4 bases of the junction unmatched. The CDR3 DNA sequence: TGTGCCAGCAGCAGGGGACTAGCGAGCTCCTACGAGCAGTACTTC. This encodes CASSRGLASSYEQYF. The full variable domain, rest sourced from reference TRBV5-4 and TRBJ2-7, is ETGVTQSPTHLIKTRGQQVTLRCSSQSGHNTVSWYQQALGQGPQFIFQYYREEENGRGNFPPRFSGLQFPNYSSELNVNALELDDSALYLCASSRGLASSYEQYFGPGTRLTVT.

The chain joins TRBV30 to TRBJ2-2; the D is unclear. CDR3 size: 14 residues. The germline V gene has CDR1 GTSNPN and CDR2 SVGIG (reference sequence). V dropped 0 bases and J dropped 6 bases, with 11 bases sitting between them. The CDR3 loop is CAWSVLTVSGELFF. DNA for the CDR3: TGTGCCTGGAGTGTGTTAACAGTTTCCGGGGAGCTGTTTTTT. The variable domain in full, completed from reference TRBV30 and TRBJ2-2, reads SQTIHQWPATLVQPVGSPLSLECTVEGTSNPNLYWYRQAAGRGLQLLFYSVGIGQISSEVPQNLSASRPQDRQFILSSKKLLLSDSGFYLCAWSVLTVSGELFFGEGSRLTVL.

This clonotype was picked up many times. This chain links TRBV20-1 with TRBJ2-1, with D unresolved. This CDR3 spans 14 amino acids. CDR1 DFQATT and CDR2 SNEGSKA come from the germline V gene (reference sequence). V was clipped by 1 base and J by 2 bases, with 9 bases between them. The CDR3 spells CSARVPDTYNEQFF. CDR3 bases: TGCAGTGCTAGAGTCCCCGATACCTACAATGAGCAGTTCTTC.

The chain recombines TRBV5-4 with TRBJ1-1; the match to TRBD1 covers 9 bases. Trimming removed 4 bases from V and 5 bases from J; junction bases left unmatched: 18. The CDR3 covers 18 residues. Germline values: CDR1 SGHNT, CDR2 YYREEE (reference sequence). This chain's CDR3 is CASSLPPGQGRSLTEAFF. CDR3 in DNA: TGTGCCAGCAGCCTCCCACCGGGACAGGGTCGGAGTTTGACTGAAGCTTTCTTT.

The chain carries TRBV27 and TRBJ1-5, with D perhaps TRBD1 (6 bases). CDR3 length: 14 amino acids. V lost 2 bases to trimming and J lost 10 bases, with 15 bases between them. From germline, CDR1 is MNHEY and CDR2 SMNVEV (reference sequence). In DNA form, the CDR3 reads TGTGCCAGCAGTTTAGGAGGGGGGATCAGACCCCAGCATTTT. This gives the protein CASSLGGGIRPQHF.

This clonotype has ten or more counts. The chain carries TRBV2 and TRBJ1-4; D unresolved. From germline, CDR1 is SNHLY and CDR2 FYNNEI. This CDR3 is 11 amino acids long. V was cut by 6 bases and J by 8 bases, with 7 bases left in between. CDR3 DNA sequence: TGTGCCAGCAGCGCCACCGAAAAACTGTTTTTT. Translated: CASSATEKLFF.

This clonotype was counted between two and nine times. The CDR3 DNA follows: TGTGCCAGCAGACCACTAGGAATAACAGATACGCAGTATTTT. Encoded protein: CASRPLGITDTQYF. V gene TRBV6-1 combines with J gene TRBJ2-3; possibly TRBD2 for D (5 bases). Germline values: CDR1 MNHNS, CDR2 SASEGT. V was trimmed by 6 bases and J by 3 bases, leaving 13 bases between them. This CDR3 spans 14 amino acids.

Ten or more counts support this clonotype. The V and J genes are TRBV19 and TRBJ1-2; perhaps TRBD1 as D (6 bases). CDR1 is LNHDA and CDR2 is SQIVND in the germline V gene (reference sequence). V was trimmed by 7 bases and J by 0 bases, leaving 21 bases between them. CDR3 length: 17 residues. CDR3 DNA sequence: TGTGCCAGTACCCCCCGAGAGACAGGAGCTTCTAACTATGGCTACACCTTC. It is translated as CASTPRETGASNYGYTF.

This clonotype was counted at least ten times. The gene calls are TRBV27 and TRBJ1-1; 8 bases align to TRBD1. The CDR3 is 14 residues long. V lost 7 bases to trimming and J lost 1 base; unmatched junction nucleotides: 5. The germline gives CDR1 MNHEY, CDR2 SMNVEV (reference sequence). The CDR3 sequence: CASNPGQGNTEAFF. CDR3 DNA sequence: TGTGCCAGCAACCCAGGACAGGGGAACACTGAAGCTTTCTTT.

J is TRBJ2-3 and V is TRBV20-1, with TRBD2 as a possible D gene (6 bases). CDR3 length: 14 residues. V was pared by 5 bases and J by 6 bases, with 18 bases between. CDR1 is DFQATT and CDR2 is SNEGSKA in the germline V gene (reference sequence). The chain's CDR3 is CSARKGGLGDTQYF. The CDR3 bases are TGCAGTGCTCGGAAGGGAGGATTGGGGGATACGCAGTATTTT.

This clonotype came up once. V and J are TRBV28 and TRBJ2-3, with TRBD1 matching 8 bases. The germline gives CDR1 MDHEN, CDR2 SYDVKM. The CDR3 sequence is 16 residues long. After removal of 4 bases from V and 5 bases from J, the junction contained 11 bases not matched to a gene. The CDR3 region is CASSYLQDRVGDTQYF. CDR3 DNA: TGTGCCAGCAGTTACCTACAGGACAGGGTCGGAGATACGCAGTATTTT.

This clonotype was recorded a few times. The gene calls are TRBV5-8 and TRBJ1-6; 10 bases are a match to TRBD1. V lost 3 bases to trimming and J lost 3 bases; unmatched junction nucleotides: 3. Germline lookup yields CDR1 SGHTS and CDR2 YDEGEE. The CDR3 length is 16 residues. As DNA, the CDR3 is TGTGCCAGCAGCTCCGGGACAGGGGTCTATAATTCACCCCTCCACTTT. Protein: CASSSGTGVYNSPLHF.

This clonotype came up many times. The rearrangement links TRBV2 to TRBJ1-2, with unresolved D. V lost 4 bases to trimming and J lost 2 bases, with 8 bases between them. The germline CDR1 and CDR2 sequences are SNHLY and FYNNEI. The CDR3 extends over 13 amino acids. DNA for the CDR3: TGTGCCAGCAGTGGAGGAGACAACTATGGCTACACCTTC. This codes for CASSGGDNYGYTF. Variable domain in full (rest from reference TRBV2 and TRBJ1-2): EPEVTQTPSHQVTQMGQEVILRCVPISNHLYFYWYRQILGQKVEFLVSFYNNEISEKSEIFDDQFSVERPDGSNFTLKIRSTKLEDSAMYFCASSGGDNYGYTFGSGTRLTVV.

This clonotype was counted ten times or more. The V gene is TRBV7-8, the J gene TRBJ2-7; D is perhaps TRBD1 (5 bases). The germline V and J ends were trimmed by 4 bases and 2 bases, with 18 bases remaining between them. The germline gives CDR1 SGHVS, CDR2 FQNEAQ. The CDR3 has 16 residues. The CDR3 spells CASSSGPGSWAYEQYF. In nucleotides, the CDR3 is TGTGCCAGCAGCTCCGGACCAGGGTCTTGGGCCTACGAGCAGTACTTC.

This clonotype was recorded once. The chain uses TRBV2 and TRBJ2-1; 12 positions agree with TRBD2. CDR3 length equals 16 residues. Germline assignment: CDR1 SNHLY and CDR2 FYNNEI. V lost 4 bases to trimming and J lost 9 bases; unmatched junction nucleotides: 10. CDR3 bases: TGTGCCAGCAGTGCGGGGACTAGCGGGTTAGAATCTGAGCAGTTCTTC. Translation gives CASSAGTSGLESEQFF.

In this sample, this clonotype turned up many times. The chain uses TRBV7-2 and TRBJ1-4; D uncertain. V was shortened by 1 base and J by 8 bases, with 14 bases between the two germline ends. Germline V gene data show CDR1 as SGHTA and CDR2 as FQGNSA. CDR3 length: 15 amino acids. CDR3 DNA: TGTGCCAGCAGCTTAGTCGGGAGTATGGGGGAAAAACTGTTTTTT. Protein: CASSLVGSMGEKLFF.

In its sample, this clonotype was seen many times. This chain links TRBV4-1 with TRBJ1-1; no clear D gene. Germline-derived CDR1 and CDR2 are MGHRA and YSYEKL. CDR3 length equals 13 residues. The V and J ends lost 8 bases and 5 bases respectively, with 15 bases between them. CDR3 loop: CASVSPVGTEAFF. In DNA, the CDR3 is TGCGCCAGCGTATCCCCGGTGGGGACTGAAGCTTTCTTT.

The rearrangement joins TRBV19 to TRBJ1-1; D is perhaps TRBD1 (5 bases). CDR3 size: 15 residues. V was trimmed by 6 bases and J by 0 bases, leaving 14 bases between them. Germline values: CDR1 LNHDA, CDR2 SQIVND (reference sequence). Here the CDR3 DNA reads TGTGCCAGTAGCGATCAGGGAGGCTTGAACACTGAAGCTTTCTTT. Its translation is CASSDQGGLNTEAFF. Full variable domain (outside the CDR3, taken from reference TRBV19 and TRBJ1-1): DGGITQSPKYLFRKEGQNVTLSCEQNLNHDAMYWYRQDPGQGLRLIYYSQIVNDFQKGDIAEGYSVSREKKESFPLTVTSAQKNPTAFYLCASSDQGGLNTEAFFGQGTRLTVV.

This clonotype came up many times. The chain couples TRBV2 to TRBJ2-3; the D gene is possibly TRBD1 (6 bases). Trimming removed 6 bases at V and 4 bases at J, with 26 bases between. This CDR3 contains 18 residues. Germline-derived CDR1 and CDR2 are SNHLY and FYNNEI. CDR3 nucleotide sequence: TGTGCCAGCAGGGACAGTTTGGGTGCTTTCCAAGGAGCAGATACGCAGTATTTT. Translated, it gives CASRDSLGAFQGADTQYF. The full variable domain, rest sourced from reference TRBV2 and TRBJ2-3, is EPEVTQTPSHQVTQMGQEVILRCVPISNHLYFYWYRQILGQKVEFLVSFYNNEISEKSEIFDDQFSVERPDGSNFTLKIRSTKLEDSAMYFCASRDSLGAFQGADTQYFGPGTRLTVL.

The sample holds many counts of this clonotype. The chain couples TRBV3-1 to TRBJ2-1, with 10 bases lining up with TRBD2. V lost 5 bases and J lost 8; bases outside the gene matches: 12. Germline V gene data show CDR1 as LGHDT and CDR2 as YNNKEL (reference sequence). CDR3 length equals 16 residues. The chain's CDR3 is CASSFPSGGAGDEQFF. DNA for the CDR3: TGTGCCAGCAGCTTCCCAAGCGGGGGGGCAGGCGATGAGCAGTTCTTC.

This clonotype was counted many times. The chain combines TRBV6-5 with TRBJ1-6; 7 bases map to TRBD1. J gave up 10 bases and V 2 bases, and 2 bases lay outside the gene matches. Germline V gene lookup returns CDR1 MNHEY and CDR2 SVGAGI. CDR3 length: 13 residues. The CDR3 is CASSYDRVSPLHF. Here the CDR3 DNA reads TGTGCCAGCAGTTACGACAGGGTATCACCCCTCCACTTT.

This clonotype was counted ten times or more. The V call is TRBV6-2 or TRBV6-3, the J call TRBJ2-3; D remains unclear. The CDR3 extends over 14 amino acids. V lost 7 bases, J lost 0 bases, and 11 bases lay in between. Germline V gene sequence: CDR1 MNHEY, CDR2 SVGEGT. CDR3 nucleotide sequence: TGTGCCAGCACCGGATGGAGTAGCACAGATACGCAGTATTTT. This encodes CASTGWSSTDTQYF.

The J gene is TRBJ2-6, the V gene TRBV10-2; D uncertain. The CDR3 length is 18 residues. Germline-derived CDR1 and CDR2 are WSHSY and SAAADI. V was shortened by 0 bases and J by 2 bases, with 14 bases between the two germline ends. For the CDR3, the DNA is TGCGCCAGCAGTGAGTCGTTTGGAAGGGCCGCTGGGGCCAACGTCCTGACTTTC. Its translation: CASSESFGRAAGANVLTF.

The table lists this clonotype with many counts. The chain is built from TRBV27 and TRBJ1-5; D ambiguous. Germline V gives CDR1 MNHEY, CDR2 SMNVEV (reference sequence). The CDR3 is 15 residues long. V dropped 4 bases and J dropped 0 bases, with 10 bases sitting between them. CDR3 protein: CASSSYMGSNQPQHF. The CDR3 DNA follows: TGTGCCAGCAGTTCTTATATGGGTAGCAATCAGCCCCAGCATTTT.

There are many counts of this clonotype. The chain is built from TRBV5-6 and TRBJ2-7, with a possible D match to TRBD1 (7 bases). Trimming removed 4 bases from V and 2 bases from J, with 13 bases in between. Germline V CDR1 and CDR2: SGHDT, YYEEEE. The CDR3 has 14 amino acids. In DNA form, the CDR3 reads TGTGCCAGCAGCCGGGGGACAGAGCCCTACGAGCAGTACTTC. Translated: CASSRGTEPYEQYF. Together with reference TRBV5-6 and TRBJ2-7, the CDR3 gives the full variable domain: DAGVTQSPTHLIKTRGQQVTLRCSPKSGHDTVSWYQQALGQGPQFIFQYYEEEERQRGNFPDRFSGHQFPNYSSELNVNALLLGDSALYLCASSRGTEPYEQYFGPGTRLTVT.

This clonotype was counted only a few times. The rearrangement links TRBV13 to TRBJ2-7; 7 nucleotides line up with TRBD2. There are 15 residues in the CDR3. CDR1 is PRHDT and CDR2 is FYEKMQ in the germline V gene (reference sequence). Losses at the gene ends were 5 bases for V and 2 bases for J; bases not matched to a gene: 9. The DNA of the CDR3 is TGTGCCAGCAGCCCCAGTCGTGGACTAGCCTACGAGCAGTACTTC. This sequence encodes CASSPSRGLAYEQYF.